This T cell receptor beta chain appears in the sequencing data of a study of blood T cell repertoires in COVID-19. Study details: Some COVID-19 samples were acute and others convalescent; all came from the United States, Italy and Spain.

Original methodology: Using reference gene primer amplification, nucleated cell counts were estimated. Generated by immunoSEQ multiplex PCR, the TCRdb table keeps only in-frame clones and is missing some. V and J calls and clone size are those listed in that table; D and trimming were worked out from the DNA. The profile shows over 85,000 clones, over 65% of them singletons. The germline gives CDR1 SGHTA, CDR2 FQGTGA. Trimming at V came to 5 bases and at J to 1 base, leaving 13 bases not matched to a gene. The CDR3 length is 18 residues. The sequence derives from a human donor in a cohort sampled during active COVID-19. The specimen sequenced was peripheral blood. J is TRBJ2-7 and V is TRBV7-3, with TRBD2 matching 11 bases. CDR3 region: CASSPHGRGTSGSYEQYF. Here the CDR3 DNA reads TGTGCCAGCAGCCCCCATGGCCGGGGGACTAGCGGATCCTACGAGCAGTACTTC.